This T cell receptor (beta chain) comes out of a study of T cell repertoires in cytomegalovirus infection. Study background: Researchers turned to recently identified HLA-C-restricted CMV epitopes as well as well-studied HLA-B-restricted ones. Evidence of both CMV infection and a matching HLA type came from public TCR beta signatures.

This clonotype showed up just a few times. Its antigen is unidentified. MiXCR was run by TCRdb on the reads, yielding one entry per CDR3 protein. This table has around 430,000 distinct CDR3 sequences, about 44% appearing once. This receptor was identified in a human donor in good health (CMV status not recorded). Some clones in this sample may be carry-over from other donors' samples. The sample in question was cultured PBMCs, obtained from culture after CMV antigen stimulation.

The CDR3 region has the DNA TGCGCCAGCAGCCAAGCGTTCACTAGCGGTGAAGAGACCCAGTACTTC. Translating it yields CASSQAFTSGEETQYF. This chain joins TRBV4-1 and TRBJ2-5, with TRBD2 identical over 8 bases. Trimming took 1 base from V and 3 from J; bases not matched to a gene: 7. This CDR3 has 16 amino acids. Per germline, CDR1 MGHRA and CDR2 YSYEKL.